The 16 T cell receptor delta chains presented below share a single source sample, sequenced in a study of delta chains in infants with herpesvirus infections. PBMC RNA was reverse transcribed using gamma-chain- and delta-chain-specific primers. TCRdb redid clone calling on the RT-PCR reads using CATT. Seen here are 650 to 900 delta-chain clones, 30% to 35% observed once, and the top ten hold about 19%. The sample here was peripheral blood, taken at time point 1 of longitudinal follow-up. These receptors all come from a human donor who was a Ugandan infant, either HIV-exposed or HIV-unexposed (not recorded which).

Relative to its sample, this clone is medium-sized. This rearrangement joins TRDV2 to TRDJ3; 7 nucleotides align to TRDD3. There are 19 residues in the CDR3. V shed 0 bases, J shed 0 bases, and the junction held 7 bases outside the gene matches. Germline-derived CDR1 and CDR2 are GEAIGNYY and EKD. In DNA form, the CDR3 reads TGTGCCTGTGACACCGTACTGGGGATTAGCTCCTGGGACACCCGACAGATGTTTTTC. It is translated as CACDTVLGISSWDTRQMFF.

This clone qualifies as medium-sized. A much larger clone lies a single base off, so this may be a read error. This chain joins TRDV2 and TRDJ3, with 12 bases lining up with TRDD3. The junction had 3 bases not matched to a gene; V was cut back by 0 bases and J by 1 base. CDR1 and CDR2 from the germline V gene are GEAIGNYY and EKD. CDR3 length: 19 residues. The CDR3 spells CACDTVLGDTSWDTRQMFF. For the CDR3, the DNA is TGTGCCTGTGACACCGTACTGGGGGATACATCCTGGGACACCCGACAGATGTTTTTC.

This clone is categorized as medium-sized. This chain uses TRDV2 with TRDJ3; 10 positions match TRDD3. The germline gives CDR1 GEAIGNYY, CDR2 EKD. CDR3 length equals 19 residues. Losses at the gene ends were 5 bases for V and 5 bases for J; bases not matched to a gene: 14. The CDR3 reads CACAPLVGGIRRDTRQMFF. In DNA, the CDR3 is TGTGCCTGTGCCCCCCTCGTCGGGGGGATACGCCGGGACACCCGACAGATGTTTTTC.

The chain joins TRDV2 to TRDJ2; D perhaps matches TRDD3 (6 bases). Trimming pared 2 bases from V and 1 base from J, leaving 7 bases between. The CDR3 runs 14 residues. Germline V CDR1 and CDR2: GEAIGNYY, EKD. CDR3 protein: CACDILGLTAQLFF. The DNA of the CDR3 is TGTGCCTGTGACATACTGGGTTTGACAGCACAACTCTTCTTT.

This clone was counted between two and nine times. The chain couples TRDV1 to TRDJ1; 9 nucleotides align to TRDD3. Germline V CDR1 and CDR2: TSWWSYY, QGS. V trimming: 1 base; J trimming: 0 bases; junction bases outside the gene matches: 15. The CDR3 length is 20 residues. CDR3 loop: CALGEPTPLLGDLYTDKLIF. The CDR3 coding sequence is TGTGCTCTTGGGGAACCGACCCCCCTACTGGGGGACCTGTACACCGATAAACTCATCTTT.

By share, this clone counts as medium-sized. The chain employs TRDV3 and TRDJ1; 9 bases align to TRDD2. V gave up 3 bases and J gave up 0 bases; unmatched junction bases: 29. The CDR3 sequence is 22 residues long. Germline assignment: CDR1 TVYSNPD and CDR2 GDNSRS (reference sequence). The CDR3 loop is CAFKPTFLLKLRGYWYTDKLIF. The CDR3 DNA is TGTGCCTTCAAACCCACCTTCCTACTGAAGTTGAGGGGCTACTGGTACACCGATAAACTCATCTTT.

Turning to this clone: A read error likely explains this, since a far larger clone differs by one base. Here the CDR3 DNA reads TGTGCCTGTGACAGACTGGGGGATACTTTGACAGCACAACTCTTCTTT. It encodes CACDRLGDTLTAQLFF. The chain employs TRDV2 and TRDJ2; TRDD3 matches at 11 bases. This CDR3 comprises 16 residues. Germline lookup yields CDR1 GEAIGNYY and CDR2 EKD. Trimming took 2 bases from V and 0 from J; bases not matched to a gene: 1.

As concerns this clone: A much larger clone differs from this one at a single base, so this may be a read error. The chain has TRDV1 and TRDJ1, with 9 bases aligning to TRDD2. The CDR3 contains 23 residues. The V segment lost 5 bases and the J segment 0 bases; nucleotides outside the gene matches: 28. Per germline, CDR1 TSWWSYY and CDR2 QGS. As DNA, the CDR3 is TGTGCTCTTGGGAAGCCCCCTCCTTCCTACGTGAGGTGGGGTACAGAGTACACCGATAAACTCATCTTT. This translates into CALGKPPPSYVRWGTEYTDKLIF.

A word on this clone: Other DNA sequences from this sample encode an identical CDR3 as well. The V gene is TRDV1, the J gene TRDJ2, with 7 nucleotides matching TRDD3. The CDR3 spans 18 residues. Per germline, CDR1 TSWWSYY and CDR2 QGS. The V gene end was trimmed by 3 bases and the J gene end by 5 bases; junction bases not matched to a gene: 15. The CDR3 sequence: CALGENSFAGGHTAQLFF. DNA for the CDR3: TGTGCTCTTGGGGAGAATTCCTTCGCTGGGGGTCATACAGCACAACTCTTCTTT.

By share, this clone counts as large. This rearrangement joins TRDV1 to TRDJ1, with 10 nucleotides matching TRDD3. CDR1 and CDR2 from the germline V gene are TSWWSYY and QGS. With V trimmed by 5 bases and J by 0 bases, 21 bases remained unmatched. This CDR3 is 21 amino acids long. In nucleotides, the CDR3 is TGTGCTCTTGGGACGGGAGTTAGTTCGCTGGGGGATATCCCGTACACCGATAAACTCATCTTT. It translates to CALGTGVSSLGDIPYTDKLIF.

By proportion, this clone is medium-sized. The V gene is TRDV2, the J gene TRDJ1; 8 nucleotides line up with TRDD3. J was trimmed by 1 base and V by 0 bases; bases with no gene match: 3. Germline V gene data show CDR1 as GEAIGNYY and CDR2 as EKD. The CDR3 contains 15 residues. The DNA for the CDR3 is TGTGCCTGTGACACCGTAGGGATACGCACCGATAAACTCATCTTT. The encoded protein is CACDTVGIRTDKLIF.

Details on this clone: Possible read error: a much larger clone is one base away. The genes are TRDV1 and TRDJ3; D not certain. The CDR3 runs 19 residues. The germline V and J ends were trimmed by 0 bases and 0 bases, with 12 bases remaining between them. Germline V gene sequence: CDR1 TSWWSYY, CDR2 QGS. CDR3 protein: CALGELPPVDSWDTRQMFF. The CDR3 coding sequence is TGTGCTCTTGGGGAACTCCCCCCGGTGGACTCCTGGGACACCCGACAGATGTTTTTC.

This clone turned up a few times. J is TRDJ1 and V is TRDV1; TRDD3 is a possible D gene (5 bases). Germline V lookup: CDR1 TSWWSYY, CDR2 QGS. The CDR3 extends over 23 amino acids. V gave up 0 bases and J gave up 0 bases, with 32 bases separating them. CDR3 bases: TGTGCTCTTGGGGAACTAGCAAGTCAACGACAGGGCTTACGCGTGGGGTACACCGATAAACTCATCTTT. Its protein product is CALGELASQRQGLRVGYTDKLIF.

This clone rates as large. The J gene is TRDJ3, the V gene TRDV2, with TRDD3 matching 11 bases. CDR1 and CDR2 (germline): GEAIGNYY, EKD. The CDR3 length is 18 residues. Trimming took 2 bases from V and 2 from J; bases not matched to a gene: 4. The CDR3 DNA sequence: TGTGCCTGTGACAAAATACTGGGGGATACCTGGGACACCCGACAGATGTTTTTC. Protein product: CACDKILGDTWDTRQMFF.

A note on this clone: The junction differs from germline at one of its ends, possibly a read error. DNA of the CDR3: TGTGCCTTTAGACCCAATACCGGCAACACCGATAAACTTATCTTT. Protein: CAFRPNTGNTDKLIF. The rearrangement joins TRDV3 to TRDJ1; D call uncertain. Looked up from germline, CDR1 is TVYSNPD and CDR2 is GDNSRS (reference sequence). There are 15 residues in the CDR3.

This clone is labeled medium-sized. This sequence joins TRDV2 and TRDJ3; the match to TRDD3 covers 12 bases. The CDR3 covers 19 residues. V gave up 2 bases and J gave up 2 bases; unmatched junction bases: 6. Germline V gene sequence: CDR1 GEAIGNYY, CDR2 EKD. CDR3 nucleotide sequence: TGTGCCTGTGACAGCGTACTGGGGGATACCACCTGGGACACCCGACAGATGTTTTTC. It translates to CACDSVLGDTTWDTRQMFF.